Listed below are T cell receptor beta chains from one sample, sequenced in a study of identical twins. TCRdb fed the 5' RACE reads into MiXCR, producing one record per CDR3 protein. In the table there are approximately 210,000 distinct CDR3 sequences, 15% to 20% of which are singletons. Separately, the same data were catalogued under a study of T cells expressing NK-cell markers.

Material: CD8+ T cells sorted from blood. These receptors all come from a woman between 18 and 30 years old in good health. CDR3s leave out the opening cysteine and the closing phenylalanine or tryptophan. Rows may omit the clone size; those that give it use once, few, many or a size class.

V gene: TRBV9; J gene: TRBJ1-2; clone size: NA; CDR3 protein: ASSGLTGTLYLT
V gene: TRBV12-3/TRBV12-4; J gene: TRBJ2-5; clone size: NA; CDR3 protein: ASTHRVTKETQY
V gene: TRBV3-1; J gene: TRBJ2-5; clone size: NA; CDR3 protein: ASSQDKLAGETQY
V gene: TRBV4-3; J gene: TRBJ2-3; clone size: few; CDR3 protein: ASSQDRGLGDTQY
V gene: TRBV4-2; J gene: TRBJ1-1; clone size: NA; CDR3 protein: ASSPVWGKDTEAF
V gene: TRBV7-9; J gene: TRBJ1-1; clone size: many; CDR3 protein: ASSIGTTEAF
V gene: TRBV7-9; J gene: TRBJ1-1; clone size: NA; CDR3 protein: ASSLGRSRTEAF
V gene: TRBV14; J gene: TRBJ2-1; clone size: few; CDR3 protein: ASSQDPREQF
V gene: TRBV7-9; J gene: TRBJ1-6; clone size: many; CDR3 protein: ASSQTDYNSPLH
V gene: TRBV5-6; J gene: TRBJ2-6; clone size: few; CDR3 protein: ASSSVQGAGANVLT
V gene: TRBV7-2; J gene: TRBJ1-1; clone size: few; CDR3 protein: ASRSGAEAF
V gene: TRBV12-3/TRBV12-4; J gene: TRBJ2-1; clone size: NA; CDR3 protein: ASSLGTIYNEQF
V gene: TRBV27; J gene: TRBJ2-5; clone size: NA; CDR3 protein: ASSHGTQGSGTQY
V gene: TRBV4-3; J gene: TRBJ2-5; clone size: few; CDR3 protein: ASSQDPRKRGGETQY
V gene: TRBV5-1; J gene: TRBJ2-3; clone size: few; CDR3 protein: ASSFMASGGTDTQY
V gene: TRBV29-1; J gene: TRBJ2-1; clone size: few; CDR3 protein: SVEVTPRNEQF
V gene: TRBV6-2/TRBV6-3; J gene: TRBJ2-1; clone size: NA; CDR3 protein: ASSYSASGRDEQF
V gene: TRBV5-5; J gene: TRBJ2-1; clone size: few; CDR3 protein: ASSWGQMSYNEQF
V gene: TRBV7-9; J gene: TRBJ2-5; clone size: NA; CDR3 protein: ASSFLTQTQY
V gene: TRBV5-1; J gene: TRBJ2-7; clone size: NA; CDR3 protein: ASSLGYGGASSYEQY
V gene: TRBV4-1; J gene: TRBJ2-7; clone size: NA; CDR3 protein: ASSQTTSYEQY
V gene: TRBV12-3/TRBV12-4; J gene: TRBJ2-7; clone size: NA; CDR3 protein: ASSFVGGTDEQY
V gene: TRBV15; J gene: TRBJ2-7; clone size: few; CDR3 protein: ATSSIGSGYEQY
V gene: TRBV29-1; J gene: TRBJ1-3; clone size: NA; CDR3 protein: SVVDRNTIY
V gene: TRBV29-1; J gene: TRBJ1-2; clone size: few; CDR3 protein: SVEQDHYGYT
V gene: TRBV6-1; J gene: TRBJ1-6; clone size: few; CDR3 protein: ASSSDRLYNNSPLH
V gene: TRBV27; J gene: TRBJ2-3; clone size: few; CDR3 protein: ASSFLTSGSDTQY
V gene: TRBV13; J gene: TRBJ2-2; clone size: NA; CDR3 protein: ASRPDGGPNTGELF
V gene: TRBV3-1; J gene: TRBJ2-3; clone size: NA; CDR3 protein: ASSQVEQGNTQY
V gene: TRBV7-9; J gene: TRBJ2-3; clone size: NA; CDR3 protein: ASSRDLRSSDTQY
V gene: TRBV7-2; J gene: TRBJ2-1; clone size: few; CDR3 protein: ASSLYGANNEQF
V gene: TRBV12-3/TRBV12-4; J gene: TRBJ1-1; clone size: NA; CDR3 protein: ASTRDSDTEAF
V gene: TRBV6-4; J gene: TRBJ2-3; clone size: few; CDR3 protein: ASSDSGGHTDTQY
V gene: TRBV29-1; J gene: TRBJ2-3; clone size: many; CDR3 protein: SVPRLADTDTQY
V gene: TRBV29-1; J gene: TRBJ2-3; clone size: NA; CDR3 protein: SVESGEGRGTQY
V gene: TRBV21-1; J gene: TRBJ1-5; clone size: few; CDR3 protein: ASSRRTGTGADQPQH
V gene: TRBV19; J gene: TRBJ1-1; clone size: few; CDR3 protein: ASSFFFVTKNTEAF
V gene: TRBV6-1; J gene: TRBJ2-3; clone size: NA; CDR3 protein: ASSAVGDTQY
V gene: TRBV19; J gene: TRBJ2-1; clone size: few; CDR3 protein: ASNRFPTSADEQF
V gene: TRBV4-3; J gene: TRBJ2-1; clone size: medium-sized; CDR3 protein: ASSQDGHRLNEQF
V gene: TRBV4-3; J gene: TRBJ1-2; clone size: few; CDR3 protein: ASSHDGTGNGYGYT
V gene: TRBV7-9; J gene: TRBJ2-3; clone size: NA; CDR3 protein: ASSLDWGGGTDTQY
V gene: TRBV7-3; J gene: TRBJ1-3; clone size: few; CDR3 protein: ASSLSYPRGSQLTSGNTIY